This TCR beta chain was sequenced for a study of cytomegalovirus exposure and HLA in healthy donors. The overall study: An early data release held tens of millions of unique TCRs from HLA-typed donors. The Caucasian-associated ancestry cluster held around 76% of 398 genotyped donors. Whole-study findings and limits: Presence/absence analyses supposed approximately even sequencing depth among donors. According to the study, 150 to 200 TCR beta chains were cytomegalovirus-associated.

The germline CDR1 and CDR2 sequences are SQVTM and ANQGSEA. CDR3 length: 13 residues. Trimming stripped 4 bases from V and 2 bases from J, with 9 bases between. As regards this clone: Its antigen is currently unknown.

Primers: 60 Vbeta forward and 13 Jbeta reverse. Generated by immunoSEQ multiplex PCR, the TCRdb table keeps only in-frame clones and is missing some. Of about 190,000 clones in the sample, roughly 77% were seen once. This receptor was obtained from a woman under 40 in good health and CMV-seropositive. The material sequenced was PBMCs. The chain employs TRBV29-1 and TRBJ2-1; TRBD2 is a possible D gene (6 bases). CDR3 loop: CSVVPGAYNEQFF. The CDR3 DNA sequence: TGCAGCGTTGTGCCGGGGGCCTACAATGAGCAGTTCTTC.